The present TCR beta chain was sequenced within a study of T cells after yellow fever vaccination (dated by TCRdb to about 2019). Background on the whole study: The SMART-Seq v4 Ultra Low Input RNA kit was used to prepare libraries from fractions with low cell numbers. To follow T-cell clones before and after primary and booster YFV17D yellow fever vaccination, bulk TCR alpha and beta repertoires were sequenced over time. Bulk PBMC replicates and cell subsets were isolated from blood drawn at multiple timepoints before and after both primary and secondary immunization. Two healthy male donors, one aged 18 to 30 and one aged 30 to 40 years, made up the cohort. The paper's findings and limits, for the study overall: A small share of clonotypes was detected in both CD4 and CD8 compartments, with the overlap likely arising from convergent recombination. The secondary T-cell response was found to be weaker but faster than the primary response, with a peak reached on day 5 rather than on day 15. Computational filtering was needed because FACS-sorted repertoires could contain abundant contaminating clonotypes from the bulk population. Most clones expanded after primary vaccination were re-detected after the booster (around 96% of CD4 and around 88% of CD8), suggesting broad memory maintenance. Only two donors were included in the study, so the extent to which the findings can be generalized is limited.

The label giving this sample's treatment or condition can be read as: live attenuated yellow fever vaccine strain. At each blood-draw timepoint, two biological replicates of bulk PBMCs were obtained. PBMCs were isolated from peripheral blood using a standard Ficoll-Paque protocol. TriZol was used to extract RNA from bulk PBMCs, CD4 and CD8 fractions, and dextramer-positive and dextramer-negative fractions. The CDR3 runs 15 amino acids, cysteine and phenylalanine included. The CDR3 DNA has 45 bases and is translated from base 1. Per the germline V gene, SGHTA is the CDR1 and FQGNSA is the CDR2. V has 5 bases trimmed and J has 0 bases trimmed; junction bases matching no gene number 4. Notes on this clonotype: Its antigen remains undetermined. The input lacks base qualities; no much larger clone sits a single base away.

TCR cDNA was synthesized by 5'RACE template switching, which introduced a universal primer site and unique molecular identifiers. Priming of cDNA synthesis was performed from both the TCR alpha and TCR beta constant segments. Library amplification involved two PCR steps, and the second step added sample barcodes and sequencing adapters. Sequencing of libraries was performed on Illumina HiSeq 2500 (2x100 bp) or NovaSeq (2x150 bp). The authors processed their data as follows. MIGEC was used to demultiplex reads and collapse the reads into UMI consensus sequences, and MiXCR was used for V(D)J alignment. Using edgeR on replicate PBMC samples, clonotypes were called vaccine-responding if FDR was below 0.01 and the log2 fold change was above 5 up to day 15. Each bulk clonotype was labeled CD4 or CD8 based on which sequenced repertoire, CD4 or CD8, contained the clonotype at higher abundance. TCRdb itself trimmed the public reads at Q25 with fastp, ran MiXCR and retained productive beta chains. Identical CDR3 proteins give one entry, which carries the most common genes and DNA. The V and J calls shown here were made by TCRdb, not taken from the authors' results. The sample table lists fewer than 450,000 distinct CDR3 sequences, roughly 8.6% of them with a count of one. Jointly, the top ten make up roughly a sixth of the sample.

The chain joins TRBV7-2 to TRBJ2-5, and 9 junctional nucleotides match TRBD1. The TCR comes from a young man who received the YFV17D yellow fever vaccine. Sequenced material: PBMCs, taken about 49 days after the first yellow fever vaccination. The CDR3 reads CASSNTGGHQETQYF. The nucleotide sequence is given as TGTGCCAGCAGCAATACAGGGGGCCACCAAGAGACCCAGTACTTC.